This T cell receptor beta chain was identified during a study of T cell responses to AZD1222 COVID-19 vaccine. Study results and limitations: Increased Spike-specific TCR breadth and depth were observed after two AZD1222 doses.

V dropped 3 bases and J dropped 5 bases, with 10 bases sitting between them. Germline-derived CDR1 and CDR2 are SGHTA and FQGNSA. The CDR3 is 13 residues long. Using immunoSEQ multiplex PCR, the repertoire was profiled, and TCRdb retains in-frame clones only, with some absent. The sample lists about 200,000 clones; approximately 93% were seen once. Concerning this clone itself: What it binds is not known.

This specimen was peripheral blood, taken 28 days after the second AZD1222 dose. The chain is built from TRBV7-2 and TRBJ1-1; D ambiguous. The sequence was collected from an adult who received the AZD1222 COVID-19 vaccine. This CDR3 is CASSLSPKTEAFF. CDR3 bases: TGTGCCAGCAGCTTGTCCCCGAAGACTGAAGCTTTCTTT.